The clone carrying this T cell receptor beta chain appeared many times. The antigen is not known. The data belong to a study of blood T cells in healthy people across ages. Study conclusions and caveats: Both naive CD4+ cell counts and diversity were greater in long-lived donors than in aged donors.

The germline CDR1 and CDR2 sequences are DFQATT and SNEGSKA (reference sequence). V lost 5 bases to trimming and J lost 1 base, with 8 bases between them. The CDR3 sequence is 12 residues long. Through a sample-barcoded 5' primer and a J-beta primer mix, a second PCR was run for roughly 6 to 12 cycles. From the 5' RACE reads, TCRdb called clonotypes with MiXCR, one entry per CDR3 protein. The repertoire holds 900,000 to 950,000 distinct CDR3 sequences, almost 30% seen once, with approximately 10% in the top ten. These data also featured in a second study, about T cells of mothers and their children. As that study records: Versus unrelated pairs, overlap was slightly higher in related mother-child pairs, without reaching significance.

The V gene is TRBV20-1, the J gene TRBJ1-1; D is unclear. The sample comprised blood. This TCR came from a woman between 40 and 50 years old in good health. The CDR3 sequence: CSALRGNTEAFF. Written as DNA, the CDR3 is TGCAGTGCTCTCCGGGGGAACACTGAAGCTTTCTTT.